This T cell receptor (beta chain) was sequenced in a study of T cells in Graves' hyperthyroidism and ophthalmopathy. Study-wide points: The model anticipated ophthalmopathy a median about 7.1 months pre-onset. Most thyroid clonotypes expanded above 0.001 were also detected in blood.

Based on clinical symptoms, serum thyroxine and TRAb, thyroid ultrasound and orbital computed tomography, diagnoses were reached. RNA transcripts were the template for amplifying TCR beta CDR3 regions. The HTBI primer set drove a first-round RT-PCR of the TCR CDR3. One entry per CDR3 protein results from TCRdb running MiXCR on the multiplex PCR reads. Of 30,000 to 40,000 distinct CDR3 sequences listed, just under 50% were seen once; the top ten hold about 6%. V was pared by 8 bases and J by 0 bases, with 13 bases between. Germline V gene sequence: CDR1 SNHLY, CDR2 FYNNEI. CDR3 length: 15 residues. This clonotype was counted many times. Antigen: not known.

The sample taken for sequencing was blood. The source is a woman aged 45-59 years with Graves' hyperthyroidism that later progressed to Graves' ophthalmopathy. The V and J genes are TRBV2 and TRBJ1-4; D is uncertain. CDR3 loop: CASPRPGATNEKLFF. Here the CDR3 DNA reads TGTGCCAGCCCCCGACCAGGTGCAACTAATGAAAAACTGTTTTTT.